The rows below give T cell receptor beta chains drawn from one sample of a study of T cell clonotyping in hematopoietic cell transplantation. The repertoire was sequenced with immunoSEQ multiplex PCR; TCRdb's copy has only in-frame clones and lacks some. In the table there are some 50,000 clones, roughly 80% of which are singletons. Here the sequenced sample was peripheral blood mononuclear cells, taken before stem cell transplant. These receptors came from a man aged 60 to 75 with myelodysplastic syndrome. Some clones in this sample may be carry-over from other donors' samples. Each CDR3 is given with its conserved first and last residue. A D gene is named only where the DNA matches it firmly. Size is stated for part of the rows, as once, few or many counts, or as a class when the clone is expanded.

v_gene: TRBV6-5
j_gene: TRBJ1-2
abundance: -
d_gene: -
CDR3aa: CATAGNYGYTF
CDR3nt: TGTGCCACCGCAGGGAACTATGGCTACACCTTC

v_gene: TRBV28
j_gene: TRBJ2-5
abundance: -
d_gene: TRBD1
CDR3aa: CASSRRQGGYQETQYF
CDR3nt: TGTGCCAGCAGCCGGCGACAGGGGGGGTACCAAGAGACCCAGTACTTC

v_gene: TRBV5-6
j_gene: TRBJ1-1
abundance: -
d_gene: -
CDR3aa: CASSLVVNTEAFF
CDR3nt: TGTGCCAGCAGCTTGGTGGTAAACACTGAAGCTTTCTTT

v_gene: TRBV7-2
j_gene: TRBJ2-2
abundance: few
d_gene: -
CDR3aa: CASSLEPGELFF
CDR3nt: TGTGCCAGCAGCTTAGAGCCCGGGGAGCTGTTTTTT

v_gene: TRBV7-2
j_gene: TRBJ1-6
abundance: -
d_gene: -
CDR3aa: CASSFSSPLHF
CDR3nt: TGTGCCAGCAGCTTCAGTTCACCCCTCCACTTT

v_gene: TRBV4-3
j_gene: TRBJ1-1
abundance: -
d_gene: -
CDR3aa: CASSQEVPGRGTEAFF
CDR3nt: TGCGCCAGCAGCCAAGAAGTCCCGGGAAGGGGCACTGAAGCTTTCTTT

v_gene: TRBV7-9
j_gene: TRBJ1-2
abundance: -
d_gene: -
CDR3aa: CASSLERKNYGYTF
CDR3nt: TGTGCCAGCAGCTTAGAGAGGAAAAACTATGGCTACACCTTC

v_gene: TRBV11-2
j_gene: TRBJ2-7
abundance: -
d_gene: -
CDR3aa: CASSLGGGQGYEQYF
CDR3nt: TGTGCCAGCAGCCTAGGGGGGGGGCAGGGCTACGAGCAGTACTTC

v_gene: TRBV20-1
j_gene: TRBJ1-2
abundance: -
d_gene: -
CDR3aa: CSAQTKYGYTF
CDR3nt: TGCAGTGCCCAGACTAAGTATGGCTACACCTTC

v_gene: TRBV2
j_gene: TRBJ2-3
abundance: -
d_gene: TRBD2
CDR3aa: CALAGTDTQYF
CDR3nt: TGTGCCCTAGCGGGCACAGATACGCAGTATTTT

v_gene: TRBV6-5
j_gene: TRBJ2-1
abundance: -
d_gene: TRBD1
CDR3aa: CASTNGQGWLHEQFF
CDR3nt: TGTGCCAGCACCAACGGACAGGGGTGGTTACACGAGCAGTTCTTC

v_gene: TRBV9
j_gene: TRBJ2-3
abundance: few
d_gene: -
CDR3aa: CASSSTTGTDTQYF
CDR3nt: TGTGCCAGCAGCAGTACGACAGGCACAGATACGCAGTATTTT

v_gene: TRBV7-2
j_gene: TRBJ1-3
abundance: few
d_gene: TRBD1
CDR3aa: CASSFEGGGSGNTIYF
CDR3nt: TGTGCCAGCAGCTTTGAAGGGGGCGGCTCTGGAAACACCATATATTTT

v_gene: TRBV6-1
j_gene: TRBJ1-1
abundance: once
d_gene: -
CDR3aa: CASSVQGESNTEAFF
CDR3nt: TGTGCCAGCAGTGTCCAGGGAGAATCGAACACTGAAGCTTTCTTT

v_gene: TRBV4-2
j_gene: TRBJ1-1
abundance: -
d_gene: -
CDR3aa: CASSQALGSGNTEAFF
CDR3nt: TGTGCCAGCAGCCAAGCTCTAGGGTCGGGGAACACTGAAGCTTTCTTT

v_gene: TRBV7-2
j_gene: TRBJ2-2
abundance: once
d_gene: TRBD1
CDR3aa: CASSPGTGVAGELFF
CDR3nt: TGTGCCAGCAGTCCCGGGACAGGGGTGGCCGGGGAGCTGTTTTTT

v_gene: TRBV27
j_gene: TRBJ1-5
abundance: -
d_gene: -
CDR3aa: CASSPRGAGNQPQHF
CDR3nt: TGTGCCAGCAGCCCACGGGGGGCGGGCAATCAGCCCCAGCATTTT

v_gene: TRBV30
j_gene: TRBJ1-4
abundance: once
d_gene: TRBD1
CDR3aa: CAWRSGGREKLFF
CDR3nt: TGTGCCTGGAGGTCAGGGGGAAGGGAAAAACTGTTTTTT

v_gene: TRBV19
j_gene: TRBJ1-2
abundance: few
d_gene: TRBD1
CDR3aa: CASLRTRTGAYGYTF
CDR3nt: TGTGCCAGTCTGCGGACCCGGACAGGAGCCTATGGCTACACCTTC

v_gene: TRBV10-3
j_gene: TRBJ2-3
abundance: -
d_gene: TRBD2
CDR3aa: CAISFPGGTDTQYF
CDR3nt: TGTGCCATCAGCTTCCCGGGGGGGACAGATACGCAGTATTTT

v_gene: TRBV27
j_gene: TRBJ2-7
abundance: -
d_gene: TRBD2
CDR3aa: CASSLKLAGAYEQYF
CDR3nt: TGTGCCAGCAGTCTTAAACTAGCGGGGGCCTACGAGCAGTACTTC

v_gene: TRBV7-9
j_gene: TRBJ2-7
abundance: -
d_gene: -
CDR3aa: CASSLVFGTDFAQQYF
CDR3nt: TGTGCCAGCAGCTTAGTGTTTGGGACGGATTTCGCGCAACAGTACTTC

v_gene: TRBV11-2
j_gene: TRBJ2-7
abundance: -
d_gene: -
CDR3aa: CASSRINTGRAYEQYF
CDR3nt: TGTGCCAGCAGCCGTATCAACACAGGGCGAGCCTACGAGCAGTACTTC

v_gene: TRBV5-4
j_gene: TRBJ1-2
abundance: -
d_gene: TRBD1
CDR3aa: CASSSDRDYGYTF
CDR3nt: TGTGCCAGCAGCTCTGACAGGGACTATGGCTACACCTTC

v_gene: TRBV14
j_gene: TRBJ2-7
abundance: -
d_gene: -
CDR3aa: CASSPRTREQYF
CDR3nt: TGTGCCAGCAGCCCCCGGACACGTGAGCAGTACTTC

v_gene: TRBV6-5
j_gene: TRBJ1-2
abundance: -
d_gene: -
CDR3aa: CASSYGTNYGYTF
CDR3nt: TGTGCCAGCAGTTACGGTACTAACTATGGCTACACCTTC

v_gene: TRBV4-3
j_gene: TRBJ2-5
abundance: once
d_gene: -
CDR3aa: CASSQEPAGRFAETQYF
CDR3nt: TGCGCCAGCAGCCAAGAACCCGCGGGGAGGTTCGCGGAGACCCAGTACTTC